What follows is one T cell receptor beta chain and its context. Its antigen is unknown. One base away there is no much larger clone; base qualities are not given. The CDR3 covers 17 residues, taking in both the cysteine and the phenylalanine. Kept here is only the CDR3 DNA, which spans 51 bases and is read in frame from base 1. Reading the germline V gene gives CDR1 KGHSH and CDR2 LQKENI. At the junction V is shortened by 3 bases and J by 1 base; bases outside the gene matches: 5. The immunoSEQ Assay, a bias-controlled multiplex PCR, was used to amplify TCRbeta CDR3 regions from genomic DNA. For the original study's pipeline: The number of nucleated cells in each sample was estimated by amplification of reference gene primers within the assay. To quantify the absolute abundance of each unique TCRbeta CDR3 rearrangement, sequence reads were collapsed and filtered. For each sample, productive Simpson clonality was calculated as the square root of Simpson's diversity index across productive rearrangements. TCRdb carries this immuneACCESS record with in-frame sequences only. Its versions omit some clonotypes, under half of them owing to an unresolved V gene in the studies checked, with the rest unexplained. That table gives V, J and clone size, and the DNA gave D and trimming. The table for this sample lists 250,000 to 300,000 clones; 80% to 90% of them were counted only once. About a sixth of the sample is taken by the ten largest.

The data were obtained in a study of blood T cell repertoires in COVID-19 (dated by TCRdb to about 2020). In the study overall: Samples from collaborators originated in the United States, Italy and Spain and spanned both the acute and convalescent phases of COVID-19. The samples were drawn from the first 160 participants of the ongoing ImmuneRACE study and from 1,254 subjects provided by 6 global collaborators. The prospective study material was composed of cDNA or gDNA derived from T cells, B-cell-depleted T cells, or PBMCs. The repertoires were made available in a free public database intended to serve as a resource for research on the immune response to SARS-CoV-2. Where available, HLA class I and class II types were obtained from metadata supplied by the sample provider rather than from assay-based typing. Deeply sampled blood TCRbeta repertoires from subjects exposed to, actively infected with, or recovered from COVID-19 were included in the dataset. A de-identified subject ID, COVID-19 status, age in years and sex were almost always included in the sample metadata. Results and caveats for the whole study, not just this receptor: Clinical and demographic metadata were provided uncurated, with the amount varying by source and participant.

In the prospective study, participants were 18 to 89 years old, resided in 25 or so geographic areas of the United States, and were enrolled through a virtual design. In the prospective study, cohorts were assigned on the basis of participant-reported clinical history obtained from a screening survey and a study questionnaire. Recovered participants in ImmuneRACE Cohort 3 were defined as having two consecutive negative NP/OP PCR tests, clearance from a healthcare professional, or resolution of symptoms. Each participant in the prospective study had whole blood, serum and a nasopharyngeal or oropharyngeal swab collected by mobile phlebotomists. Additional blood draws and questionnaires over an approximately two-month period could optionally be provided by prospective study participants. Before DNA extraction, prospective study blood samples were shipped either frozen or at room temperature.

The sequence joins TRBV18 to TRBJ2-4, with 11 bases matching TRBD1. Sequencing was done on a sample of PBMCs or T cells enriched from blood (not recorded which). This clonotype was obtained from a man aged 18 to 29 who had recovered from COVID-19. The CDR3 has the sequence CASSPRGQGVAKNIQYF. The DNA sequence is TGTGCCAGCTCACCGCGGGGACAGGGGGTCGCCAAAAACATTCAGTACTTC.